This entry is about one T cell receptor beta chain. What this receptor recognizes is not known. Per-base quality was not reported, and no clone a single base away is much larger than it. This sample is part of a study of blood T cell repertoires in COVID-19 (dated by TCRdb to 2020 to 2022). Turning to the overall study: Samples covering the acute and convalescent phases of COVID-19 were provided by collaborators in the United States, Italy and Spain. The dataset comprised deeply sampled blood TCRbeta repertoires from subjects exposed to, actively infected with, or recovered from COVID-19. HLA class I and class II types, where available, came from metadata supplied by the sample provider rather than from assay-based typing. The prospective study material was composed of cDNA or gDNA derived from T cells, B-cell-depleted T cells, or PBMCs. The samples were drawn from the first 160 participants of the ongoing ImmuneRACE study and from about 1,200 subjects provided by 6 global collaborators. The repertoires were made available in a free public database intended to serve as a resource for research on the immune response to SARS-CoV-2. Nearly every sample came with metadata listing a de-identified subject ID, COVID-19 status, age in years and sex.

From the germline V gene, CDR1 is SGHNT and CDR2 is YENEEA. V lost 4 bases and J lost 6 bases; the stretch between them is 13 bases long. Inclusive of the bounding cysteine and phenylalanine, the CDR3 is 13 residues long. Only CDR3 DNA remains: 39 bases, in frame from the first base. Collaborating institutions collected whole blood in K2EDTA tubes following their own protocols. Collaborator samples were shipped for TCRbeta analysis as frozen whole blood, isolated PBMCs, or DNA extracted from either sample type. TCRbeta CDR3 regions were amplified from genomic DNA using the immunoSEQ Assay, a bias-controlled multiplex PCR. As for the authors' bioinformatics: The number of nucleated cells in each sample was estimated by amplification of reference gene primers within the assay. To quantify the absolute abundance of each unique TCRbeta CDR3 rearrangement, sequence reads were collapsed and filtered. Productive Simpson clonality was computed per sample as the square root of Simpson's diversity index over productive rearrangements. As stored in TCRdb, this immuneACCESS dataset retains in-frame rearrangements with V and J assigned. A fraction of the clones does not appear; measured against another copy, unresolved V genes explain less than half of the discrepancy, and the remainder lacks a known reason. D and trimming were read from the DNA, whereas the V and J calls and clone size are those reported in that table. The sample data list about 73,000 clones, and approximately 90% of these were observed just once. The ten most abundant clones make up 4.5% to 5.5% of the sample.

General study outcomes and caveats: The amount of clinical and demographic metadata varied by source and participant and was provided uncurated.

Input material: peripheral blood. The V and J segments used are TRBV11-3 and TRBJ2-7; the D gene is perhaps TRBD1, from 6 matching bases. This TCR was sampled from a woman aged 18-29 years with acute or convalescent COVID-19. The bases read TGTGCCAGCAGCTCCCGGACAGCTAGCGAGCAGTACTTC. The translation is CASSSRTASEQYF. Reference TRBV11-3 and TRBJ2-7 genes cover what lies past the CDR3, so the full variable domain is EAGVVQSPRYKIIEKKQPVAFWCNPISGHNTLYWYLQNLGQGPELLIRYENEEAVDDSQLPKDRFSAERLKGVDSTLKIQPAELGDSAVYLCASSSRTASEQYFGPGTRLTVT.